The next 27 T cell receptor beta chains were all read from a single sample in a study of cytomegalovirus exposure and HLA in healthy donors. 60 Vbeta and 13 Jbeta primers were used in PCR. Assay used: immunoSEQ multiplex PCR; TCRdb lists only in-frame clones, some missing. The ten most abundant clones cover roughly 1.3% of a sample with about 160,000 clones. The sequenced sample consisted of PBMCs. Receptors originate from a woman aged 60 to 75 in good health and CMV-seronegative.

This sequence joins TRBV2 and TRBJ2-1; TRBD1 might be the D (6 bases). Germline loops: CDR1 SNHLY, CDR2 FYNNEI. Between the trimmed V and J ends, which lost 3 bases and 6 bases, there was a span of 15 bases. CDR3 length: 15 amino acids. CDR3 DNA: TGTGCCAGCAGTGATCCGTTACAGGGTTCCAATGAGCAGTTCTTC. It encodes CASSDPLQGSNEQFF. The full variable domain, with the rest looked up from reference TRBV2 and TRBJ2-1, is EPEVTQTPSHQVTQMGQEVILRCVPISNHLYFYWYRQILGQKVEFLVSFYNNEISEKSEIFDDQFSVERPDGSNFTLKIRSTKLEDSAMYFCASSDPLQGSNEQFFGPGTRLTVL.

V is TRBV2 and J is TRBJ1-5, with unresolved D. CDR3 length: 11 amino acids. Trimming stripped 6 bases from V and 5 bases from J, with 5 bases between. Germline lookup yields CDR1 SNHLY and CDR2 FYNNEI. Here the CDR3 reads CASRIDQPQHF. In DNA, the CDR3 is TGTGCCAGCAGAATCGATCAGCCCCAGCATTTT.

V and J are TRBV7-9 and TRBJ1-4; 7 nucleotides match TRBD1. From germline, CDR1 is SEHNR and CDR2 FQNEAQ (reference sequence). The CDR3 covers 16 residues. The V segment lost 2 bases and the J segment 3 bases; nucleotides outside the gene matches: 6. The DNA for the CDR3 is TGTGCCAGCAGCTTACTTCCCGGGACAGCTAATGAAAAACTGTTTTTT. Protein sequence: CASSLLPGTANEKLFF.

The chain links TRBV5-1 to TRBJ1-1; 7 bases fit TRBD1. The length of the CDR3 is 17 residues. V trimming: 2 bases; J trimming: 0 bases; junction bases outside the gene matches: 10. CDR1 is SGHRS and CDR2 is YFSETQ in the germline V gene. The CDR3 bases are TGCGCCAGCAGCTTCTCCGGGACAGTGGGCATGAACACTGAAGCTTTCTTT. Translating gives CASSFSGTVGMNTEAFF.

V and J are TRBV7-6 and TRBJ2-5; D is possibly TRBD2 (5 bases). The J call could be wrong; TRBJ2-7 is a better fit for the DNA end. Germline CDR1 is SGHVS and CDR2 is FNYEAQ. The CDR3 is made up of 16 amino acids. The CDR3 is CASSLVRPGSSYEQYF. CDR3 DNA sequence: TGTGCCAGCAGCTTAGTTCGACCGGGGTCCTCCTACGAGCAGTACTTC.

V is TRBV4-2 and J is TRBJ1-1; the D is unclear. Germline V gene lookup returns CDR1 LGHNA and CDR2 YNFKEQ. Trimming stripped 0 bases from V and 3 bases from J, with 14 bases between. This CDR3 has 16 residues. CDR3 nucleotides: TGTGCCAGCAGCCAAGATCGAGGAACTCTAGACACTGAAGCTTTCTTT. Its translation: CASSQDRGTLDTEAFF.

The J gene is TRBJ2-2, the V gene TRBV5-4; maybe TRBD1 (5 bases). Germline V lookup: CDR1 SGHNT, CDR2 YYREEE (reference sequence). The CDR3 has 15 amino acids. The CDR3 nucleotides read TGTGCATATAGTAACCAGGGTAGGAGCACCGGGGAGCTGTTTTTT. Protein: CAYSNQGRSTGELFF.

The chain has TRBV15 and TRBJ1-2; 9 bases align to TRBD1. This CDR3 is built from 13 residues. Germline V gene lookup returns CDR1 LNHNV and CDR2 YYDKDF (reference sequence). V lost 3 bases to trimming and J lost 6 bases; unmatched junction nucleotides: 2. CDR3 in amino acids: CATSSRDRDGYTF. CDR3 bases: TGTGCCACCAGCAGCCGGGACAGGGATGGCTACACCTTC.

The V gene is TRBV9, the J gene TRBJ2-2; 9 bases agree with TRBD2. The CDR3 loop spans 16 amino acids. Per the germline V gene, CDR1 is SGDLS and CDR2 is YYNGEE. Germline trimming cut 4 bases from V and 6 bases from J; bases unmatched to any gene: 10. CDR3 nucleotides: TGTGCCAGCAGCTCAAGAGGGAAGCGGGGGGCCGGGGAGCTGTTTTTT. Translation: CASSSRGKRGAGELFF. Full variable domain (missing parts from reference TRBV9 and TRBJ2-2): DSGVTQTPKHLITATGQRVTLRCSPRSGDLSVYWYQQSLDQGLQFLIQYYNGEERAKGNILERFSAQQFPDLHSELNLSSLELGDSALYFCASSSRGKRGAGELFFGEGSRLTVL.

The CDR3 spells CASSQLPGQGIGAEAFF. CDR3 coding DNA: TGCGCCAGCAGCCAACTCCCGGGACAGGGTATAGGTGCTGAAGCTTTCTTT. V is TRBV4-3 and J is TRBJ1-1; 9 bases line up with TRBD1. Germline V gene lookup returns CDR1 LGHNA and CDR2 YSLEER. The CDR3 is 17 amino acids. The trim removed 2 bases at V and 6 bases at J, leaving 13 bases unmatched.

Worth noting for this clone: A read error may produce the germline difference seen at one junction end. The V gene is TRBV20-1, the J gene TRBJ2-7; 9 bases match TRBD1. The V gene's germline CDR1 is DFQATT and CDR2 SNEGSKA (reference sequence). CDR3 length equals 10 residues. CDR3 sequence reads: CSAGQGPRGF. Here the CDR3 DNA reads TGCAGTGCTGGACAGGGGCCGAGGGGCTTC.

This chain's CDR3 is CASSLQENTEAFF. CDR3 nucleotide sequence: TGTGCCAGCAGTCTACAGGAGAACACTGAAGCTTTCTTT. This chain links TRBV6-4 with TRBJ1-1; tentative D call: TRBD1 (5 bases). The germline V gene has CDR1 MRHNA and CDR2 SNTAGT. V gave up 5 bases and J gave up 1 base, with 8 bases separating them. The CDR3 sequence is 13 residues long.

The genes are TRBV11-3 and TRBJ2-1, with D possibly matching TRBD2 (6 bases). Trimming left V 5 bases short and J 8 bases short, with 7 bases between. The CDR3 is 11 amino acids. The germline V gene has CDR1 SGHNT and CDR2 YENEEA. The CDR3 sequence is CASSRRDEQFF. In nucleotides, the CDR3 is TGTGCCAGCAGCCGGAGGGATGAGCAGTTCTTC. Complete variable domain (other parts from reference TRBV11-3 and TRBJ2-1): EAGVVQSPRYKIIEKKQPVAFWCNPISGHNTLYWYLQNLGQGPELLIRYENEEAVDDSQLPKDRFSAERLKGVDSTLKIQPAELGDSAVYLCASSRRDEQFFGPGTRLTVL.

The chain is built from TRBV19 and TRBJ2-7; D is uncertain. The germline V gene encodes CDR1 LNHDA and CDR2 SQIVND (reference sequence). This CDR3 has 15 amino acids. Deletions cut 3 bases from V and 3 bases from J, with 15 bases between. The CDR3 coding sequence is TGTGCCAGTAGTATCGCAGTGAGATCGGGCTACGAGCAGTACTTC. Its translation: CASSIAVRSGYEQYF.

The chain recombines TRBV11-2 with TRBJ2-6; TRBD1 matches at 7 bases. From germline, CDR1 is SGHAT and CDR2 FQNNGV. The CDR3 totals 16 residues. V lost 1 base and J lost 4; bases outside the gene matches: 4. CDR3 in amino acids: CASSLGGGGGANVLTF. The CDR3 region has the DNA TGTGCCAGCAGCTTAGGAGGGGGCGGAGGGGCCAACGTCCTGACTTTC. Drawing the rest from reference TRBV11-2 and TRBJ2-6, the complete variable domain is EAGVAQSPRYKIIEKRQSVAFWCNPISGHATLYWYQQILGQGPKLLIQFQNNGVVDDSQLPKDRFSAERLKGVDSTLKIQPAKLEDSAVYLCASSLGGGGGANVLTFGAGSRLTVL.

The rearrangement joins TRBV19 to TRBJ1-1, with 8 nucleotides matching TRBD1. This CDR3 is 14 amino acids long. The V gene end was trimmed by 6 bases and the J gene end by 0 bases; junction bases not matched to a gene: 3. CDR1 and CDR2 (germline): LNHDA, SQIVND (reference sequence). The CDR3 loop reads CASSRGRVNTEAFF. Written as DNA, the CDR3 is TGTGCCAGTAGCAGGGGGCGGGTGAACACTGAAGCTTTCTTT. The variable domain in full, with the rest retrieved from reference TRBV19 and TRBJ1-1, is DGGITQSPKYLFRKEGQNVTLSCEQNLNHDAMYWYRQDPGQGLRLIYYSQIVNDFQKGDIAEGYSVSREKKESFPLTVTSAQKNPTAFYLCASSRGRVNTEAFFGQGTRLTVV.

The gene calls are TRBV7-8 and TRBJ2-5, with D possibly TRBD1 on 5 matching bases. Germline CDR1 reads SGHVS; CDR2 reads FQNEAQ. V was clipped by 4 bases and J by 4 bases, with 13 bases between them. CDR3 length equals 14 residues. The DNA for the CDR3 is TGTGCCAGCAGCTCAACGTTAAGGGGAGAGACCCAGTACTTC. This codes for CASSSTLRGETQYF.

V usage is TRBV7-2 and J usage is TRBJ1-1; D not certain. CDR1 is SGHTA, CDR2 FQGNSA, per germline. Trimming removed 1 base from V and 1 base from J, with 4 bases in between. The CDR3 has 13 residues. CDR3 residues: CASSLGQNTEAFF. In DNA form, the CDR3 reads TGTGCCAGCAGCTTAGGACAGAACACTGAAGCTTTCTTT.

As DNA, the CDR3 is TGCGCCAGCAGCGTACAACTAGCGGGATTATACAATGAGCAGTTCTTC. Encoded protein: CASSVQLAGLYNEQFF. V gene TRBV5-1 combines with J gene TRBJ2-1, with 10 bases fitting TRBD2. In germline, CDR1 is SGHRS, CDR2 YFSETQ. CDR3 size: 16 residues. J lost 4 bases, V lost 4 bases, and 8 bases had no gene match.

The chain is built from TRBV19 and TRBJ2-7, with D maybe TRBD1 (5 bases). CDR1 is LNHDA and CDR2 is SQIVND in the germline V gene (reference sequence). The germline V and J ends were trimmed by 5 bases and 1 base, with 18 bases remaining between them. This CDR3 is 16 amino acids long. DNA of the CDR3: TGTGCCAGTAGTCCCTATGGGGCAGGGCCATCCTACGAGCAGTACTTC. Translating it yields CASSPYGAGPSYEQYF.

The genes are TRBV10-1 and TRBJ1-4; D not resolved. This CDR3 contains 14 residues. V gave up 2 bases and J gave up 2 bases, with 6 bases separating them. Germline CDR1 and CDR2: WNHNN and SYGVQD (reference sequence). The CDR3 region has the DNA TGCGCCAGCAGTGAGGGAGGGACTAATGAAAAACTGTTTTTT. Its protein is CASSEGGTNEKLFF.

The J gene is TRBJ1-2, the V gene TRBV5-4, with D unclear. The length of the CDR3 is 14 residues. The germline V and J ends were trimmed by 1 base and 5 bases, with 12 bases remaining between them. Germline-derived CDR1 and CDR2 are SGHNT and YYREEE (reference sequence). As DNA, the CDR3 is TGTGCCAGCAGCTTGTCTAGACTAGGATATGGCTACACCTTC. Its translation is CASSLSRLGYGYTF.

This chain connects TRBV2 to TRBJ2-1; 11 bases agree with TRBD2. J gave up 12 bases and V 10 bases, and 11 bases lay outside the gene matches. Germline CDR1 and CDR2: SNHLY and FYNNEI. This CDR3 spans 13 amino acids. The CDR3 coding sequence is TGTGCCAAAGGGACTAGCGGAGTCGGGGGGCAGTTCTTC. It translates to CAKGTSGVGGQFF. Using reference TRBV2 and TRBJ2-1 for the parts outside the CDR3, the full variable domain is EPEVTQTPSHQVTQMGQEVILRCVPISNHLYFYWYRQILGQKVEFLVSFYNNEISEKSEIFDDQFSVERPDGSNFTLKIRSTKLEDSAMYFCAKGTSGVGGQFFGPGTRLTVL.

J is TRBJ1-2 and V is TRBV7-2; D not resolved. The CDR3 extends over 15 amino acids. V shed 5 bases and J shed 4 bases, with 17 bases lying between them. Germline values: CDR1 SGHTA, CDR2 FQGNSA. The CDR3 coding sequence is TGTGCCAGCAGCATAGGGTCAGGCGCGGGCTATGGCTACACCTTC. It specifies CASSIGSGAGYGYTF.

The chain links TRBV7-2 to TRBJ1-2; 10 nucleotides agree with TRBD1. The CDR3 is made up of 15 amino acids. The junction had 8 bases not matched to a gene; V was cut back by 2 bases and J by 8 bases. Germline CDR1 and CDR2: SGHTA and FQGNSA. This CDR3 is CASSLSRQGARGYTF. The CDR3 nucleotides read TGTGCCAGCAGCTTATCGAGACAGGGGGCGCGGGGCTACACCTTC.

V is TRBV30 and J is TRBJ2-2; no clear D. Germline assignment: CDR1 GTSNPN and CDR2 SVGIG (reference sequence). The CDR3 has 14 amino acids. Trimming pared 0 bases from V and 0 bases from J, leaving 5 bases between. CDR3 coding DNA: TGTGCCTGGAGTGTATCCGCGAACACCGGGGAGCTGTTTTTT. Amino acids: CAWSVSANTGELFF.

The chain is built from TRBV9 and TRBJ2-3, with 11 nucleotides matching TRBD2. The CDR3 loop spans 17 amino acids. V dropped 0 bases and J dropped 4; count of bases not matched to a gene: 7. CDR1 and CDR2 (germline): SGDLS, YYNGEE. The CDR3 coding sequence is TGTGCCAGCAGCGTAGCCGCCCTAGCGGGAGGAGCAGATACGCAGTATTTT. This codes for CASSVAALAGGADTQYF. The variable domain in full, with the rest retrieved from reference TRBV9 and TRBJ2-3, is DSGVTQTPKHLITATGQRVTLRCSPRSGDLSVYWYQQSLDQGLQFLIQYYNGEERAKGNILERFSAQQFPDLHSELNLSSLELGDSALYFCASSVAALAGGADTQYFGPGTRLTVL.